This T cell receptor (beta chain) was identified during a study of T cell responses to AZD1222 COVID-19 vaccine. General study findings and limits: Among the donors, most were white British and more were female, and clonal diversity was possibly underestimated. Baseline testing showed seropositivity in only six or seven AZD1222 recipients. The peak T cell response came first, and repertoires were sampled only after it.

Points on this clone: The target antigen is unknown.

Data came from immunoSEQ multiplex PCR; TCRdb stores just in-frame clones and leaves some out. The sample contains tens of thousands of clones, 75% to 95% of which appear only once. Pooled samples include second doses given at about 4 or 12 weeks. V lost 2 bases and J 0 bases, leaving 8 bases between the germline ends. This CDR3 contains 14 residues. From germline, CDR1 is SGHKS and CDR2 YYEKEE (reference sequence). Here the sequenced sample was peripheral blood, taken 28 days after the second AZD1222 dose. V usage is TRBV5-5 and J usage is TRBJ1-2; D unclear. This clonotype was obtained from an adult who received the AZD1222 COVID-19 vaccine. The CDR3: CASSLRAANYGYTF. The CDR3 nucleotides read TGTGCCAGCAGCTTAAGGGCAGCTAACTATGGCTACACCTTC.